The T cell receptor (beta chain) described here comes from a study of T cell responses to AZD1222 COVID-19 vaccine. In the study overall: Samples with a second dose at about 4 or about 12 weeks were pooled together.

Study-wide results and limits: Close to half of all spike-specific TCRs reportedly target regions of the variants that are unmutated.

The germline CDR1 and CDR2 sequences are SGHNT and YYREEE (reference sequence). Trimming removed 1 base at V and 1 base at J, with 4 bases between. The CDR3 consists of 13 residues. Worth noting for this clone: The antigen is undetermined.

Profiling relied on immunoSEQ multiplex PCR, and the TCRdb table lists in-frame clones only, not all of them. The sample carries 150,000 or so clones, almost 95% recorded once. The source of this sequence is an adult in good health. Specimen: peripheral blood, collected on day 0 of AZD1222 vaccination. The chain joins TRBV5-4 to TRBJ2-3; D uncertain. The CDR3 sequence: CASSLMGTDTQYF. In nucleotides, the CDR3 is TGTGCCAGCAGCTTGATGGGCACAGATACGCAGTATTTT.